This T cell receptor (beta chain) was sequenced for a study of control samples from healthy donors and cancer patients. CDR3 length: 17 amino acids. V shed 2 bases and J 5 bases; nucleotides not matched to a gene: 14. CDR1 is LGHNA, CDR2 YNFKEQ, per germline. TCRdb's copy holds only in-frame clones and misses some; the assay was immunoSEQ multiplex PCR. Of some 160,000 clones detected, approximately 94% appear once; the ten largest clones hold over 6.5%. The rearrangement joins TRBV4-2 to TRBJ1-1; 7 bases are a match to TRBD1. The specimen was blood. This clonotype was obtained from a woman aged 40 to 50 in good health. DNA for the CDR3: TGTGCCAGCAGCCAAACCTCTGCCAAGACAGGGATGACTGAAGCTTTCTTT. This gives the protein CASSQTSAKTGMTEAFF.